The T cell receptor (beta chain) under discussion was sequenced for a study of blood T cell repertoires in COVID-19. Overall study context: Sites across the United States, Italy and Spain contributed samples from acute and convalescent COVID-19. Nucleic acid was either cDNA or gDNA, and it came from T cells, B-cell-depleted T cells, or PBMCs.

The J segment lost 7 bases and the V segment lost 8 bases, leaving 8 bases of the junction unmatched. The CDR3 spans 13 residues. From germline, CDR1 is GTSNPN and CDR2 SVGIG (reference sequence). Per the original data handling: Amplified reference gene primers provided the basis for estimating nucleated cell counts. The method was immunoSEQ multiplex PCR; TCRdb's version includes in-frame clones alone and lacks a portion of them. V, J and clone size are those of that table, while D and trimming were read from the DNA. The sample holds approximately 430,000 clones; roughly 89% are singletons and the top ten take more than 1.4%.

Source material: peripheral blood. The genes are TRBV30 and TRBJ2-3; TRBD1 matches at 11 bases. This receptor was obtained from a woman in her thirties with active or convalescent COVID-19. The chain's CDR3 is CARMDRGRNTQYF. The CDR3, as DNA: TGTGCCCGGATGGACAGGGGGCGAAATACGCAGTATTTT.